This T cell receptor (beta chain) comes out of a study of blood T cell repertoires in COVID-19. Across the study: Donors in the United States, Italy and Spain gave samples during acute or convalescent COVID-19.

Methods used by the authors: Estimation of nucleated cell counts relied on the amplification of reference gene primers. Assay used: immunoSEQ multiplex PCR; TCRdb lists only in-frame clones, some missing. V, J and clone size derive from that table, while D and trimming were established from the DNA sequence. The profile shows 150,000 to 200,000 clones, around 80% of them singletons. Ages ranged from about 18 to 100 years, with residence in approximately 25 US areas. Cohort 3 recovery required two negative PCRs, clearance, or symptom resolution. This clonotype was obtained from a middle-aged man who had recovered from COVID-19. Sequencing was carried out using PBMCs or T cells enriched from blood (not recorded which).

CDR3 amino acids: CASSPSSGRTVRGYGYTF. CDR3 in DNA: TGTGCCAGCAGCCCATCATCAGGACGGACAGTCCGAGGCTATGGCTACACCTTC. The gene calls are TRBV9 and TRBJ1-2, with a tentative D call TRBD1 (6 bases). The CDR3 is made up of 18 amino acids. The germline CDR1 and CDR2 sequences are SGDLS and YYNGEE. Trimming pared 4 bases from V and 4 bases from J, leaving 26 bases between.